These 32 T cell receptor beta chains originate from one sample sequenced in a study of T cell changes during pregnancy in multiple sclerosis. Using immunoSEQ multiplex PCR, the repertoire was profiled, and TCRdb retains in-frame clones only, with some absent. The sample carries around 100,000 clones, approximately 90% recorded once. The specimen was peripheral blood, collected after pregnancy. These receptors were obtained from a female donor with multiple sclerosis, enrolled in a pregnancy study.

This clone was picked up a small number of times. The chain links TRBV11-3 to TRBJ2-3; TRBD1 matches 7 bases. CDR3 length: 17 residues. Trimming took 5 bases from V and 0 from J; bases not matched to a gene: 11. Germline loops: CDR1 SGHNT, CDR2 YENEEA. This CDR3 reads CASSSLPGQMSTDTQYF. The CDR3 DNA sequence: TGTGCCAGCAGCAGTCTACCGGGACAGATGAGCACAGATACGCAGTATTTT.

V is TRBV11-2 and J is TRBJ1-2; no clear D gene. Per germline, CDR1 SGHAT and CDR2 FQNNGV. This CDR3 region has 13 residues. Trimming took off 5 bases at V and 8 bases at J, with 15 bases between the two ends. The CDR3 loop reads CASSRTGMVGYTF. The CDR3 DNA is TGTGCCAGCAGCCGGACGGGGATGGTCGGCTACACCTTC.

This chain links TRBV12-5 with TRBJ2-7; D not certain. Between the trimmed V and J ends, which lost 3 bases and 6 bases, there was a span of 6 bases. Germline values: CDR1 LGHNT, CDR2 FRNRAP. The CDR3 length is 11 residues. CDR3 sequence: CASGFFLEQYF. CDR3 nucleotide sequence: TGTGCTAGTGGTTTCTTTCTCGAGCAGTACTTC. Together with reference TRBV12-5 and TRBJ2-7, the CDR3 gives the full variable domain: DARVTQTPRHKVTEMGQEVTMRCQPILGHNTVFWYRQTMMQGLELLAYFRNRAPLDDSGMPKDRFSAEMPDATLATLKIQPSEPRDSAVYFCASGFFLEQYFGPGTRLTVT.

The V and J genes are TRBV27 and TRBJ1-2; D may be TRBD1 (5 bases). The CDR3 length is 11 residues. The ends were cut back, 7 bases at V and 5 bases at J, with 8 bases in the middle. Germline V gene lookup returns CDR1 MNHEY and CDR2 SMNVEV (reference sequence). CDR3 loop: CASMGGYGYTF. CDR3 nucleotide sequence: TGTGCCAGCATGGGGGGGTATGGCTACACCTTC.

V usage is TRBV6-5 and J usage is TRBJ2-2; D call uncertain. Germline assignment: CDR1 MNHEY and CDR2 SVGAGI. With 4 bases removed from V and 3 bases from J, the gap between germline ends came to 6 bases. The CDR3 loop spans 13 amino acids. The CDR3 coding sequence is TGTGCCAGCAGTTTAGTTCACACCGGGGAGCTGTTTTTT. It specifies CASSLVHTGELFF.

This clone was counted between two and nine times. This chain joins TRBV5-1 and TRBJ2-6, with TRBD1 matching 9 bases. The length of the CDR3 is 18 residues. CDR1 and CDR2 from the germline V gene are SGHRS and YFSETQ. With V trimmed by 6 bases and J by 0 bases, 10 bases remained unmatched. DNA of the CDR3: TGCGCCAGCACTCTGACAGGGGGAATCATCTCTGGGGCCAACGTCCTGACTTTC. Its translation is CASTLTGGIISGANVLTF.

This chain connects TRBV7-9 to TRBJ1-6; weak D call: TRBD1 (6 bases). Germline V gene lookup returns CDR1 SEHNR and CDR2 FQNEAQ (reference sequence). Between the trimmed V and J ends, which lost 2 bases and 8 bases, there was a span of 10 bases. This CDR3 has 14 residues. The CDR3 here is CASSLRGAHSPLHF. CDR3 nucleotide sequence: TGTGCCAGCAGCTTACGGGGGGCTCATTCACCCCTCCACTTT. Full variable domain (missing parts from reference TRBV7-9 and TRBJ1-6): DTGVSQNPRHKITKRGQNVTFRCDPISEHNRLYWYRQTLGQGPEFLTYFQNEAQLEKSRLLSDRFSAERPKGSFSTLEIQRTEQGDSAMYLCASSLRGAHSPLHFGNGTRLTVT.

V gene TRBV6-5 combines with J gene TRBJ1-2, with a possible D match to TRBD1 (5 bases). Trimming stripped 0 bases from V and 4 bases from J, with 6 bases between. The CDR3 spans 13 residues. Per the germline V gene, CDR1 is MNHEY and CDR2 is SVGAGI. CDR3 loop: CASSYSDSYGYTF. For the CDR3, the DNA is TGTGCCAGCAGTTACTCAGACAGCTATGGCTACACCTTC.

This clone occurred once. The chain uses TRBV27 and TRBJ2-7; D remains ambiguous. Germline V gene lookup returns CDR1 MNHEY and CDR2 SMNVEV (reference sequence). This CDR3 has 15 amino acids. V was shortened by 2 bases and J by 1 base, with 12 bases between the two germline ends. The CDR3 region is CASSLAWQKSYEQYF. The CDR3, as DNA: TGTGCCAGCAGTTTAGCCTGGCAGAAATCCTACGAGCAGTACTTC.

The chain carries TRBV30 and TRBJ2-7; the D gene is possibly TRBD2 (5 bases). Germline values: CDR1 GTSNPN, CDR2 SVGIG (reference sequence). This CDR3 spans 14 amino acids. Between the trimmed V and J ends, which lost 0 bases and 2 bases, there was a span of 11 bases. The CDR3 loop reads CAWSVLREPYEQYF. The CDR3 region has the DNA TGTGCCTGGAGTGTACTTAGGGAGCCCTACGAGCAGTACTTC. Together with reference TRBV30 and TRBJ2-7, the CDR3 gives the full variable domain: SQTIHQWPATLVQPVGSPLSLECTVEGTSNPNLYWYRQAAGRGLQLLFYSVGIGQISSEVPQNLSASRPQDRQFILSSKKLLLSDSGFYLCAWSVLREPYEQYFGPGTRLTVT.

The rearrangement links TRBV6-5 to TRBJ1-2, with a tentative D call TRBD1 (5 bases). The CDR3 has 14 amino acids. Germline loops: CDR1 MNHEY, CDR2 SVGAGI. V was trimmed by 0 bases and J by 4 bases, leaving 9 bases between them. The DNA for the CDR3 is TGTGCCAGCAGTTACTCGGGGGGTCCCTATGGCTACACCTTC. Translated, it gives CASSYSGGPYGYTF.

Turning to this clone: In the same sample, other DNA sequences code for this CDR3. The genes are TRBV18 and TRBJ2-7, with TRBD1 identical over 9 bases. CDR3 size: 13 residues. Germline V gene lookup returns CDR1 KGHSH and CDR2 LQKENI. The trim removed 3 bases at V and 6 bases at J, leaving 3 bases unmatched. The CDR3: CASSPGTGREQYF. CDR3 nucleotides: TGTGCCAGCTCACCCGGGACAGGGCGCGAGCAGTACTTC.

V usage is TRBV6-6 and J usage is TRBJ2-1; 11 bases are a match to TRBD2. The CDR3 contains 15 residues. The J segment lost 8 bases and the V segment lost 5 bases, leaving 8 bases of the junction unmatched. Germline CDR1 and CDR2: MNHNY and SVGAGI (reference sequence). The CDR3 DNA is TGTGCCAGCAGTCTATTAGCGGGGGGGGACGATGAGCAGTTCTTC. Amino acids: CASSLLAGGDDEQFF.

The V call is TRBV9, the J call TRBJ2-3, with D hard to call. Germline lookup yields CDR1 SGDLS and CDR2 YYNGEE. There are 15 residues in the CDR3. V was pared by 0 bases and J by 5 bases, with 13 bases between. The CDR3 nucleotides read TGTGCCAGCAGCGTAGGAGGTAGCCGCGGAGATACGCAGTATTTT. It yields the protein CASSVGGSRGDTQYF.

The J gene is TRBJ2-7, the V gene TRBV15; TRBD2 matches at 7 bases. Germline CDR1 and CDR2: LNHNV and YYDKDF (reference sequence). The CDR3 contains 15 residues. V lost 1 base to trimming and J lost 2 bases; unmatched junction nucleotides: 5. CDR3 amino acids: CATSRGGGGPYEQYF. The CDR3 coding sequence is TGTGCCACCAGCAGAGGTGGGGGGGGTCCCTACGAGCAGTACTTC.

This chain joins TRBV4-1 and TRBJ2-1, with 8 positions matching TRBD1. The trim removed 6 bases at V and 4 bases at J, leaving 2 bases unmatched. The CDR3 extends over 13 amino acids. Germline V gene sequence: CDR1 MGHRA, CDR2 YSYEKL. The CDR3 protein is CASRDRDYNEQFF. CDR3 nucleotide sequence: TGCGCCAGCAGGGACAGGGATTACAATGAGCAGTTCTTC.

V gene TRBV30 combines with J gene TRBJ2-5, with D possibly TRBD1 on 5 matching bases. The V and J ends lost 3 bases and 5 bases respectively, with 13 bases between them. The CDR3 is 13 residues long. CDR1 and CDR2 (germline): GTSNPN, SVGIG (reference sequence). CDR3 bases: TGTGCCTGGAGAGGACAACCAAGGGAGACCCAGTACTTC. Encoded protein: CAWRGQPRETQYF.

This clone occurred once. The rearrangement uses TRBV7-9 and TRBJ1-6; weak D call: TRBD1 (5 bases). Trimming removed 5 bases from V and 5 bases from J, with 16 bases in between. The CDR3 spans 16 residues. Germline CDR1 reads SEHNR; CDR2 reads FQNEAQ (reference sequence). In DNA form, the CDR3 reads TGTGCCAGCAGCAGTCAGAAACGACAGAATAATTCACCCCTCCACTTT. This gives the protein CASSSQKRQNNSPLHF.

The rearrangement joins TRBV19 to TRBJ1-1, with D perhaps TRBD1 (5 bases). There are 11 residues in the CDR3. V was pared by 8 bases and J by 3 bases, with 7 bases between. In germline, CDR1 is LNHDA, CDR2 SQIVND (reference sequence). CDR3 sequence (DNA): TGTGCCAGTCGGGGGTACACTGAAGCTTTCTTT. Its translation: CASRGYTEAFF.

Here the CDR3 reads CASSDSNRYNSPLHF. CDR3 in DNA: TGTGCCAGCAGTGACTCGAACCGGTATAATTCACCCCTCCACTTT. V usage is TRBV6-4 and J usage is TRBJ1-6; D unclear. V was trimmed by 0 bases and J by 4 bases, leaving 7 bases between them. The CDR3 is made up of 15 amino acids. CDR1 is MRHNA and CDR2 is SNTAGT in the germline V gene.

This chain uses TRBV7-9 with TRBJ2-2, with TRBD2 matching 14 bases. The CDR3 length is 17 residues. J gave up 3 bases and V 3 bases, and 3 bases lay outside the gene matches. CDR1 and CDR2 from the germline V gene are SEHNR and FQNEAQ (reference sequence). As DNA, the CDR3 is TGTGCCAGCAGCTTGACTAGCGGGAGGGCCTACACCGGGGAGCTGTTTTTT. Protein: CASSLTSGRAYTGELFF.

The CDR3 is CASSVAPNGHEQYF. CDR3 bases: TGTGCCAGCAGCGTAGCACCCAATGGCCACGAGCAGTACTTC. The gene calls are TRBV9 and TRBJ2-7; D is unclear. The CDR3 has 14 residues. In germline, CDR1 is SGDLS, CDR2 YYNGEE. Trimming shortened V by 0 bases and J by 5 bases, and 12 bases separated the two germline ends.

This clone was seen only once. The genes are TRBV10-3 and TRBJ2-2; 8 nucleotides match TRBD2. This CDR3 has 13 amino acids. The germline V gene has CDR1 ENHRY and CDR2 SYGVKD. V shed 9 bases and J 2 bases; nucleotides not matched to a gene: 2. The CDR3 loop is CAMAGGNTGELFF. Here the CDR3 DNA reads TGTGCCATGGCGGGGGGAAACACCGGGGAGCTGTTTTTT.

The chain is built from TRBV28 and TRBJ1-3; D possibly corresponds to TRBD1 (5 bases). The CDR3 covers 16 residues. Trimming removed 5 bases at V and 2 bases at J, with 16 bases between. The germline gives CDR1 MDHEN, CDR2 SYDVKM. DNA of the CDR3: TGTGCCAGCAGTACCCCCAGGGAATCTGCTGGAAACACCATATATTTT. The encoded protein is CASSTPRESAGNTIYF. Combining the CDR3 with reference TRBV28 and TRBJ1-3 gives the whole variable domain DVKVTQSSRYLVKRTGEKVFLECVQDMDHENMFWYRQDPGLGLRLIYFSYDVKMKEKGDIPEGYSVSREKKERFSLILESASTNQTSMYLCASSTPRESAGNTIYFGEGSWLTVV.

Written as DNA, the CDR3 is TGTGCCATCACCCGAGACAGGGATGGGACTGAAGCTTTCTTT. Amino acids: CAITRDRDGTEAFF. This chain joins TRBV10-3 and TRBJ1-1; 7 bases are shared with TRBD1. The CDR3 is 14 amino acids. Trimming cost V 7 bases and J 5 bases; bases outside gene matches: 10. Germline V gives CDR1 ENHRY, CDR2 SYGVKD.

This clone was counted a few times. The V call is TRBV10-3, the J call TRBJ2-2; 9 bases map to TRBD2. CDR3 length equals 14 residues. Germline CDR1 is ENHRY and CDR2 is SYGVKD. V lost 10 bases to trimming and J lost 3 bases; unmatched junction nucleotides: 6. In DNA form, the CDR3 reads TGTGCCACCTCCGGCGGGAGGGACACCGGGGAGCTGTTTTTT. Translating gives CATSGGRDTGELFF.

The V call is TRBV2, the J call TRBJ2-7; 7 bases are a match to TRBD1. CDR3 length: 15 residues. The J segment lost 3 bases and the V segment lost 4 bases, leaving 9 bases of the junction unmatched. Germline CDR1 SNHLY, CDR2 FYNNEI. The CDR3 DNA reads as TGTGCCAGCAGTGGTGGGCAGGGGGTTTTCTACGAGCAGTACTTC. The encoded protein is CASSGGQGVFYEQYF.

The genes are TRBV19 and TRBJ2-3, with 8 bases identical to TRBD2. V lost 7 bases and J lost 4; bases outside the gene matches: 7. The CDR3 covers 14 residues. Per the germline V gene, CDR1 is LNHDA and CDR2 is SQIVND (reference sequence). The CDR3 coding sequence is TGTGCCAGTAAGGCTAGCGGGTCGGCAGATACGCAGTATTTT. This sequence encodes CASKASGSADTQYF.

The chain is built from TRBV30 and TRBJ2-5; no firm D call. Germline assignment: CDR1 GTSNPN and CDR2 SVGIG (reference sequence). Trimming pared 5 bases from V and 1 base from J, leaving 8 bases between. The CDR3 has 12 residues. The CDR3 DNA follows: TGTGCCTGGTCGGTAGCCCAAGAGACCCAGTACTTC. Translating gives CAWSVAQETQYF.

In its sample, this clone was seen once. This chain connects TRBV9 to TRBJ2-5, with TRBD2 matching 8 bases. CDR1 is SGDLS, CDR2 YYNGEE, per germline. V lost 0 bases and J lost 1; bases outside the gene matches: 5. CDR3 length: 16 residues. CDR3 DNA: TGTGCCAGCAGCGTAGGCCCCCTAGCGGGCCAAGAGACCCAGTACTTC. Translating it yields CASSVGPLAGQETQYF.

V usage is TRBV4-3 and J usage is TRBJ1-5, with D hard to call. Trimming removed 0 bases from V and 4 bases from J, with 10 bases in between. In germline, CDR1 is LGHNA, CDR2 YSLEER. The CDR3 has 15 amino acids. The CDR3 DNA is TGCGCCAGCAGCCAAGATACGTCGAGGAATCAGCCCCAGCATTTT. Amino acids: CASSQDTSRNQPQHF.

The chain uses TRBV7-8 and TRBJ1-5, with D possibly matching TRBD1 (6 bases). The CDR3 is 15 residues long. Trimming pared 5 bases from V and 6 bases from J, leaving 17 bases between. Germline CDR1 SGHVS, CDR2 FQNEAQ. CDR3 in amino acids: CASSAETGFSQPQHF. The DNA of the CDR3 is TGTGCCAGCAGCGCCGAGACAGGTTTTTCTCAGCCCCAGCATTTT.